This T cell receptor (beta chain) was found in a study of CD8+ T cells in alopecia areata. Study information: People stayed on tofacitinib for 6 to 18 months, then stopped the drug for 6 months.

This CDR3 spans 13 amino acids. The germline gives CDR1 SGHDN, CDR2 FVKESK. As the sequencing template, cDNA was produced by extracting RNA and reverse transcribing it. Some clones are missing from TCRdb's copy, which holds only in-frame ones; the method was immunoSEQ multiplex PCR. Here the sample spans fewer than 100,000 clones, 40% to 55% being singletons. Note on this clone: One end of the junction does not line up with germline, which may come from a read error.

This chain connects TRBV14 to TRBJ2-2; D gene uncertain. The source of this sequence is a human donor with alopecia areata. The sample was CD4+ T cells sorted from blood. CDR3 coding DNA: TGTGCCAGCAGCCAAGGAAACTCCACGATGGGAAATTTT. It specifies CASSQGNSTMGNF.